The 9 T cell receptor beta chains in this list originate from one sample, sequenced in a study of OX40 agonist ivuxolimab in advanced cancers. Assay used: immunoSEQ multiplex PCR; TCRdb lists only in-frame clones, some missing. The sample includes roughly 80,000 clones, approximately 83% seen only once; the top ten take around 1.8%. The source was CD4+ or CD8+ T cells sorted from blood, collected in a trial of the OX40 agonist ivuxolimab. The receptors here all came from an adult with an advanced solid tumor such as melanoma, head and neck, liver or kidney cancer.

The chain couples TRBV18 to TRBJ2-7, with D tentatively TRBD1 (5 bases). CDR1 KGHSH and CDR2 LQKENI come from the germline V gene. The CDR3 length is 14 residues. Deletions cut 2 bases from V and 7 bases from J, with 15 bases between. The CDR3 nucleotides are TGTGCCAGCTCACCATCGGGCCAGGGAAGGGAGCAGTACTTC. It translates to CASSPSGQGREQYF.

The V gene is TRBV27, the J gene TRBJ1-3, with D unresolved. CDR3 size: 14 residues. Looked up from germline, CDR1 is MNHEY and CDR2 is SMNVEV (reference sequence). V gave up 3 bases and J gave up 2 bases, with 8 bases separating them. The CDR3, as DNA: TGTGCCAGCAGTTTCCTGGGGACTGGAAACACCATATATTTT. Its translation is CASSFLGTGNTIYF.

The V call is TRBV4-2, the J call TRBJ2-3; 7 bases map to TRBD1. The CDR3 extends over 14 amino acids. CDR1 LGHNA and CDR2 YNFKEQ come from the germline V gene. V lost 0 bases, J lost 7 bases, and 4 bases stayed unmatched. CDR3 in DNA: TGTGCCAGCAGCCAAGATAGCAGGGGGAATACGCAGTATTTT. Protein sequence: CASSQDSRGNTQYF.

CDR3 residues: CASSLVLGTGTVTDTQYF. Here the CDR3 DNA reads TGCGCCAGCAGCTTGGTTCTGGGGACAGGTACCGTCACAGATACGCAGTATTTT. The V call is TRBV5-1, the J call TRBJ2-3; 8 bases match TRBD1. Germline lookup yields CDR1 SGHRS and CDR2 YFSETQ. This CDR3 region has 18 residues. Losses at the gene ends were 0 bases for V and 2 bases for J; bases not matched to a gene: 11.

This chain connects TRBV27 to TRBJ1-5, with TRBD1 as a possible D gene (5 bases). The CDR3 is 13 amino acids. V was clipped by 5 bases and J by 4 bases, with 9 bases between them. Germline V gene sequence: CDR1 MNHEY, CDR2 SMNVEV (reference sequence). The CDR3 bases are TGTGCCAGCAGTAACAGGCGGAATCAGCCCCAGCATTTT. This sequence encodes CASSNRRNQPQHF.

This clone appeared a single time. V usage is TRBV4-3 and J usage is TRBJ2-3; D unresolved. Germline CDR1 LGHNA, CDR2 YSLEER. Trimming took 0 bases from V and 3 from J, leaving 10 bases between them. The CDR3 sequence is 15 residues long. This chain's CDR3 is CASSQELGLTDTQYF. As DNA, the CDR3 is TGCGCCAGCAGCCAAGAACTGGGATTAACAGATACGCAGTATTTT.

This sequence joins TRBV4-3 and TRBJ1-5; D perhaps matches TRBD1 (5 bases). V was clipped by 1 base and J by 2 bases, with 9 bases between them. The CDR3 is made up of 15 amino acids. Germline CDR1 and CDR2: LGHNA and YSLEER. The CDR3 region is CASSQVLGGNQPQHF. The CDR3 coding sequence is TGCGCCAGCAGCCAAGTCTTGGGGGGCAATCAGCCCCAGCATTTT.

This clone showed up just once. The DNA for the CDR3 is TGTGCCAGCAGTTTCCGGGGCATGAACACTGAAGCTTTCTTT. This encodes CASSFRGMNTEAFF. V usage is TRBV27 and J usage is TRBJ1-1, with D possibly matching TRBD1 (5 bases). Germline V gene data show CDR1 as MNHEY and CDR2 as SMNVEV (reference sequence). V was shortened by 3 bases and J by 0 bases, with 8 bases between the two germline ends. There are 14 residues in the CDR3.

The V and J genes are TRBV4-3 and TRBJ1-1; D perhaps matches TRBD1 (6 bases). V lost 0 bases, J lost 5 bases, and 16 bases lay in between. This CDR3 is built from 16 residues. CDR1 LGHNA and CDR2 YSLEER come from the germline V gene. The CDR3 DNA is TGCGCCAGCAGCCAAGACCCGGGATCTCAGGGGACTGAAGCTTTCTTT. It specifies CASSQDPGSQGTEAFF.